One and the same sample provided the 29 T cell receptor beta chains below, sequenced in a study of blood T cells in healthy people across ages. PCR was performed a second time for about 6 to 12 cycles using a sample-barcoded 5' primer and a J-beta primer mix. TCRdb passed the 5' RACE reads through MiXCR, listing each CDR3 protein once. The table shows approximately 1.5 million distinct CDR3 sequences, with roughly a third occurring only once. The sequenced sample consisted of blood. The receptors were sampled from a woman younger than 45 in good health.

This clonotype has only a few counts. The rearrangement links TRBV4-2 to TRBJ2-3; D possibly corresponds to TRBD1 (5 bases). CDR1 and CDR2 (germline): LGHNA, YNFKEQ. This CDR3 is 17 amino acids long. V was shortened by 0 bases and J by 3 bases, with 16 bases between the two germline ends. CDR3 protein: CASSQEDGRAPTDTQYF. As DNA, the CDR3 is TGTGCCAGCAGCCAAGAGGACGGCAGGGCCCCGACAGATACGCAGTATTTT.

The chain is built from TRBV27 and TRBJ1-5; TRBD1 is a possible D gene (6 bases). Looked up from germline, CDR1 is MNHEY and CDR2 is SMNVEV (reference sequence). The CDR3 consists of 15 residues. With 6 bases removed from V and 4 bases from J, the gap between germline ends came to 16 bases. The CDR3 sequence: CASSPSDRRNQPQHF. The CDR3 DNA sequence: TGTGCCAGCAGCCCTTCCGACAGGAGGAATCAGCCCCAGCATTTT.

There are a few counts of this clonotype. The chain recombines TRBV9 with TRBJ2-3, with 9 nucleotides matching TRBD2. The CDR3 is 19 amino acids. In germline, CDR1 is SGDLS, CDR2 YYNGEE. Trimming at V came to 5 bases and at J to 0 bases, leaving 16 bases not matched to a gene. The CDR3 bases are TGTGCCAGCAGTGAGCTAGGATTGGGAACTAGCGGGAGCACAGATACGCAGTATTTT. Residues: CASSELGLGTSGSTDTQYF.

The table lists this clonotype with many counts. V usage is TRBV4-2 and J usage is TRBJ1-1; no reliable D call. CDR1 is LGHNA and CDR2 is YNFKEQ in the germline V gene. With 4 bases removed from V and 0 bases from J, the gap between germline ends came to 18 bases. The CDR3 spans 17 residues. This CDR3 is CASSPRTAKTMNTEAFF. The CDR3 DNA follows: TGTGCCAGCAGCCCCCGGACCGCGAAAACTATGAACACTGAAGCTTTCTTT.

The chain employs TRBV7-3 and TRBJ1-6; 8 positions match TRBD1. The CDR3 is 14 residues long. V was pared by 5 bases and J by 9 bases, with 6 bases of the junction left unmatched. Germline V gene sequence: CDR1 SGHTA, CDR2 FQGTGA. CDR3 DNA: TGTGCCAGCAGCCGGCAGGGGGCCGGTTCACCCCTCCACTTT. Translated: CASSRQGAGSPLHF.

Only a few counts were recorded for this clonotype. The chain joins TRBV7-9 to TRBJ1-4; D unresolved. With 3 bases removed from V and 6 bases from J, the gap between germline ends came to 14 bases. CDR1 and CDR2 from the germline V gene are SEHNR and FQNEAQ (reference sequence). The CDR3 consists of 15 residues. The CDR3 loop reads CASSFTRGGDEKLFF. CDR3 in DNA: TGTGCCAGCAGCTTTACGCGGGGAGGAGATGAAAAACTGTTTTTT. Complete variable domain (other parts from reference TRBV7-9 and TRBJ1-4): DTGVSQNPRHKITKRGQNVTFRCDPISEHNRLYWYRQTLGQGPEFLTYFQNEAQLEKSRLLSDRFSAERPKGSFSTLEIQRTEQGDSAMYLCASSFTRGGDEKLFFGSGTQLSVL.

This clonotype came up a few times. The chain uses TRBV29-1 and TRBJ1-2; maybe TRBD1 (6 bases). In germline, CDR1 is SQVTM, CDR2 ANQGSEA. Trimming left V 8 bases short and J 4 bases short, with 23 bases between. The CDR3 length is 15 residues. In nucleotides, the CDR3 is TGCAGCCACAGGGACACTAACCGTTACCTCTATGGCTACACCTTC. Translating it yields CSHRDTNRYLYGYTF.

There are a few counts of this clonotype. A clone one base away is much larger, so this may be a read error. The chain couples TRBV7-6 to TRBJ2-1; 9 bases agree with TRBD2. The CDR3 has 15 residues. J gave up 2 bases and V 4 bases, and 3 bases lay outside the gene matches. Per the germline V gene, CDR1 is SGHVS and CDR2 is FNYEAQ. The CDR3 nucleotides read TGTGCCAGCAGCTGGGGACTAGCCGCCTACAATGAGCAGTTCTTC. It is translated as CASSWGLAAYNEQFF.

Comments on this clonotype: Being one base from a much bigger clone, this may be a read error. This chain links TRBV27 with TRBJ2-1, with TRBD2 matching over 12 bases. Trimming cost V 4 bases and J 7 bases; bases outside gene matches: 5. This CDR3 spans 15 amino acids. CDR1 and CDR2 (germline): MNHEY, SMNVEV (reference sequence). The CDR3 DNA follows: TGTGCCAGCAGTTCCCGACTAGCGGGAGAGAATGAGCAGTTCTTC. It translates to CASSSRLAGENEQFF.

V gene TRBV20-1 combines with J gene TRBJ2-1; 8 bases fit TRBD2. The CDR3 loop spans 16 amino acids. Unmatched junction bases numbered 12, after V lost 6 bases and J lost 2 bases. Germline CDR1 and CDR2: DFQATT and SNEGSKA (reference sequence). In DNA form, the CDR3 reads TGCAGTGCCCCGGTGGGCGGGGGGACTCCCTACAATGAGCAGTTCTTC. Protein: CSAPVGGGTPYNEQFF.

This clonotype was detected only a few times. The rearrangement links TRBV27 to TRBJ1-2; 10 bases map to TRBD1. The CDR3 totals 15 residues. J gave up 7 bases and V 5 bases, and 10 bases lay outside the gene matches. Per germline, CDR1 MNHEY and CDR2 SMNVEV (reference sequence). The CDR3 bases are TGTGCCAGCAGTCCCACCACTGGACAGGGGGGTGGCTACACCTTC. Translating gives CASSPTTGQGGGYTF.

The genes are TRBV6-2 or TRBV6-3 and TRBJ2-1; the match to TRBD2 covers 12 bases. Germline CDR1 and CDR2: MNHEY and SVGEGT. This CDR3 comprises 17 residues. V dropped 2 bases and J dropped 7; count of bases not matched to a gene: 9. The CDR3 DNA is TGTGCCAGCAGTTACCATCCGCCTAGCGGGAGGGGTAATGAGCAGTTCTTC. Its translation: CASSYHPPSGRGNEQFF.

Ten or more counts support this clonotype. V usage is TRBV7-9 and J usage is TRBJ2-7, with 9 nucleotides matching TRBD1. V was pared by 1 base and J by 3 bases, with 1 base of the junction left unmatched. There are 14 residues in the CDR3. CDR1 and CDR2 from the germline V gene are SEHNR and FQNEAQ (reference sequence). The CDR3 DNA is TGTGCCAGCAGCTTAGGGGGACAGGGCTACGAGCAGTACTTC. Translating gives CASSLGGQGYEQYF.

The sample holds a few counts of this clonotype. The chain employs TRBV2 and TRBJ2-1; unclear D gene. Germline values: CDR1 SNHLY, CDR2 FYNNEI. With 3 bases removed from V and 15 bases from J, the gap between germline ends came to 18 bases. The CDR3 sequence is 13 residues long. CDR3 DNA: TGTGCCAGCAGTGAGTTTGGCTACGAGGCGGTGTTCTTC. Its protein is CASSEFGYEAVFF.

The CDR3 protein is CSARVKDTQYF. The CDR3 bases are TGCAGTGCTAGAGTGAAGGATACGCAGTATTTT. The chain combines TRBV20-1 with TRBJ2-3; D is undetermined. The CDR3 is made up of 11 amino acids. The V gene's germline CDR1 is DFQATT and CDR2 SNEGSKA (reference sequence). Trimming removed 1 base at V and 6 bases at J, with 5 bases between.

This clonotype was seen a few times. The chain recombines TRBV5-5 with TRBJ2-3; D possibly corresponds to TRBD1 (6 bases). V lost 5 bases and J lost 3, with 13 bases in between. The CDR3 totals 14 residues. CDR1 is SGHKS and CDR2 is YYEKEE in the germline V gene (reference sequence). CDR3 region: CASSLQGNTDTQYF. CDR3 in DNA: TGTGCCAGCAGTTTACAGGGTAATACAGATACGCAGTATTTT.

This clonotype was seen only a few times. The chain has TRBV5-1 and TRBJ1-1; 9 nucleotides line up with TRBD1. The CDR3 contains 16 residues. Losses at the gene ends were 1 base for V and 3 bases for J; bases not matched to a gene: 7. The germline V gene has CDR1 SGHRS and CDR2 YFSETQ. CDR3 loop: CASSLNRGPSDTEAFF. As DNA, the CDR3 is TGCGCCAGCAGCTTGAACAGGGGGCCGTCAGACACTGAAGCTTTCTTT.

Remarks on this clonotype: The junction departs from germline at one end; a sequencing error may be responsible. The rearrangement links TRBV6-6 to TRBJ2-7, with D tentatively TRBD2 (6 bases). The CDR3 contains 14 residues. Germline values: CDR1 MNHNY, CDR2 SVGAGI (reference sequence). CDR3 region: CASKPGVGSYEQYF. CDR3 nucleotides: TGCGCCAGCAAGCCGGGGGTTGGTTCCTACGAGCAGTACTTC.

Ten or more counts support this clonotype. The V call is TRBV12-3 or TRBV12-4, the J call TRBJ2-7, with D possibly TRBD2 on 6 matching bases. V lost 6 bases and J lost 6, with 12 bases in between. This CDR3 is 12 amino acids long. The CDR3 protein is CASSPRGTEQYF. CDR3 bases: TGTGCCAGCAGCCCCCGGGGGACCGAGCAGTACTTC.

Concerning this clonotype: This clone may be a read error of a much larger clone one base away. V usage is TRBV7-8 and J usage is TRBJ2-7, with TRBD2 identical over 12 bases. This CDR3 has 15 residues. V shed 4 bases and J 5 bases; nucleotides not matched to a gene: 6. CDR1 and CDR2 (germline): SGHVS, FQNEAQ. CDR3 in amino acids: CASSSETSGGDEQYF. The CDR3 DNA reads as TGTGCCAGCAGCTCCGAGACTAGCGGGGGCGACGAGCAGTACTTC.

This clonotype has just a few counts. Written as DNA, the CDR3 is TGTGCCAGCAGCCCCGGGGACAGCGGCACAGATACGCAGTATTTT. It is translated as CASSPGDSGTDTQYF. The rearrangement links TRBV3-1 to TRBJ2-3; TRBD1 agrees at 7 bases. J gave up 1 base and V 4 bases, and 5 bases lay outside the gene matches. Germline V CDR1 and CDR2: LGHDT, YNNKEL (reference sequence). The CDR3 has 15 amino acids.

This clonotype turned up a few times. The CDR3 DNA reads as TGTGCCAGCAGCCTCAAACCGGGTTGGGCAGATACGCAGTATTTT. Its protein is CASSLKPGWADTQYF. This chain connects TRBV11-2 to TRBJ2-3; D gene unclear. The V end lost 5 bases, the J end lost 4 bases, and 16 bases lay between the germline ends. CDR1 and CDR2 from the germline V gene are SGHAT and FQNNGV. CDR3 size: 15 residues.

With regard to this clonotype: A single base separates this from a much larger clone, so it may be a read error. The chain is built from TRBV4-1 and TRBJ2-5; the match to TRBD2 covers 9 bases. With the DNA end fitting TRBJ2-7 better, the J assignment may be wrong. Germline V gene lookup returns CDR1 MGHRA and CDR2 YSYEKL. This CDR3 has 17 residues. CDR3 residues: CAGSQDPPGLADYEQYF. The CDR3 region has the DNA TGCGCCGGCAGCCAAGATCCTCCGGGACTAGCAGATTACGAGCAGTACTTC.

A note on this clonotype: The junction departs from the called germline gene at one end, perhaps through a read error. This chain connects TRBV18 to TRBJ2-3, with D hard to call. Germline CDR1 and CDR2: KGHSH and LQKENI. The CDR3 runs to 12 residues. This CDR3 reads CVSSPFTDTQYF. DNA for the CDR3: TGTGTCAGCTCACCATTCACAGATACGCAGTATTTT.

The rearrangement uses TRBV12-3 or TRBV12-4 and TRBJ2-1; TRBD2 matches at 12 bases. Trimming took 4 bases from V and 2 from J; bases not matched to a gene: 9. The CDR3 spans 18 residues. CDR3 region: CASSSPETSGRTYNEQFF. The CDR3, as DNA: TGTGCCAGCAGTTCCCCAGAGACTAGCGGGAGAACCTACAATGAGCAGTTCTTC.

This chain joins TRBV11-2 and TRBJ2-5; D uncertain. The CDR3 is made up of 14 amino acids. V was cut by 3 bases and J by 1 base, with 9 bases left in between. CDR1 and CDR2 (germline): SGHAT, FQNNGV. The CDR3 DNA follows: TGTGCCAGCAGCTTTTTAGATGGCCAAGAGACCCAGTACTTC. Amino acid sequence: CASSFLDGQETQYF.

The chain employs TRBV6-1 and TRBJ1-2; weak D call: TRBD1 (6 bases). Per the germline V gene, CDR1 is MNHNS and CDR2 is SASEGT. Trimming pared 11 bases from V and 0 bases from J, leaving 19 bases between. The CDR3 totals 15 residues. CDR3 in amino acids: CAAGTHFSANYGYTF. In DNA form, the CDR3 reads TGTGCCGCCGGGACACATTTTTCAGCTAACTATGGCTACACCTTC.

The gene calls are TRBV9 and TRBJ1-2; D remains unclear. V was pared by 0 bases and J by 8 bases, with 20 bases between. CDR1 is SGDLS and CDR2 is YYNGEE in the germline V gene. The length of the CDR3 is 16 residues. CDR3 sequence: CASSVAFPIQKGGYTF. As DNA, the CDR3 is TGTGCCAGCAGCGTAGCTTTCCCAATCCAGAAGGGAGGCTACACCTTC. Based on the CDR3 plus reference TRBV9 and TRBJ1-2, the full variable domain is DSGVTQTPKHLITATGQRVTLRCSPRSGDLSVYWYQQSLDQGLQFLIQYYNGEERAKGNILERFSAQQFPDLHSELNLSSLELGDSALYFCASSVAFPIQKGGYTFGSGTRLTVV.

As to this clonotype: At one boundary the junction diverges from the germline segment, which might be a read error. This rearrangement joins TRBV29-1 to TRBJ1-1; D ambiguous. Germline V gene lookup returns CDR1 SQVTM and CDR2 ANQGSEA. CDR3 length: 13 amino acids. The CDR3 nucleotides read TGCAGCGTTCAGCCTTGGACGAACACCGAAGCTTTCTTT. Protein product: CSVQPWTNTEAFF.